Listed below are T cell receptor beta chains from one sample, sequenced in a study of blood T cells in healthy people across ages. TCRdb called the 5' RACE reads again in MiXCR, with one record for every CDR3 protein. The sample carries about 1,500,000 distinct CDR3 sequences, roughly 27% recorded once. The sample was blood. These receptors were taken from a woman aged 25 to 45 in good health. CDR3s include the opening cysteine and the closing phenylalanine or tryptophan. D genes are given only for firm matches. Clone size is stated in some rows and not others, as once, few, many or a class when expanded.

V,D,J,size,DNA,CDR3
TRBV28,TRBD2,TRBJ2-7,many,TGTGCCAGCAGTTCGATCCTTGGACTAGCGGAGCTCTACGAGCAGTACTTC,CASSSILGLAELYEQYF
TRBV7-3,.,TRBJ2-2,.,TGTGCCAGCAGCCCAGACAACACCGGGGAGCTGTTTTTT,CASSPDNTGELFF
TRBV11-2,.,TRBJ2-1,many,TGTGCCAGCAGCCCCAGGGGTCTGCAGGCCAATGAGCAGTTCTTC,CASSPRGLQANEQFF
TRBV9,.,TRBJ2-1,.,TGTGCCAGCAGCGTACCGGGCGGCGCCAGGGGAGAGACCCAGTTCTTC,CASSVPGGARGETQFF
TRBV2,TRBD1,TRBJ1-2,.,TGTGCCAGCAGTGGACAGGGGACGGGCTATGGCTACACCTTC,CASSGQGTGYGYTF
TRBV24-1,.,TRBJ2-1,.,TGTGCCACCAGTGATTTGCGGAGCCGGCCAGTTGGCAATGAGCAGTTCTTC,CATSDLRSRPVGNEQFF
TRBV6-5,TRBD1,TRBJ2-5,few,TGTGCCAGCAGTTTCCGACCGATAGGACAGGGGGCCAGGGAGACCCAGTACTTC,CASSFRPIGQGARETQYF
TRBV7-9,TRBD2,TRBJ2-1,.,TGTGCCAGCAGCACTACCGGGACTATATACAATGAGCAGTTCTTC,CASSTTGTIYNEQFF
TRBV15,TRBD2,TRBJ2-1,few,TGTGCCACCAGCCGGATTAGTATAGCGGGCAGCTCCTACAATGAGCAGTTCTTC,CATSRISIAGSSYNEQFF
TRBV24-1,.,TRBJ2-1,.,TGTACCACCTCCCCGAATGGGGCGCTTGTATCAAATGAGCAGTTCTTC,CTTSPNGALVSNEQFF
TRBV28,.,TRBJ2-7,.,TGTGCCAGCAGTCCCCCACTTCCCGGGGGCCCCTTAGACGAGCAGTACTTC,CASSPPLPGGPLDEQYF
TRBV14,.,TRBJ2-7,.,TGTGCCAGCAGCCACCGGGACTTAACCTACGAGCAGTACTTC,CASSHRDLTYEQYF
TRBV6-5,.,TRBJ2-3,few,TGTGCCAGCACGAGCGGCACAGATGCGCAGTATTTT,CASTSGTDAQYF
TRBV11-3,TRBD2,TRBJ2-1,.,TGTGCCAGCAGCAGGGAGACTAGCGGAAACAATGAGCAGTTCTTC,CASSRETSGNNEQFF
TRBV4-1,TRBD1,TRBJ2-7,many,TGCGCCAGCAGCCAAGAGGGGACAGGGTACGAGCAGTACTTC,CASSQEGTGYEQYF
TRBV27,TRBD1,TRBJ2-3,.,TGTGCCAGCAGTTCCACCTCCGACAGGGATGTTGCAGATACGCAGTATTTT,CASSSTSDRDVADTQYF